The text below deals with one TCR beta chain. Per the authors' pipeline: Scientists estimated how many nucleated cells there were by amplifying reference gene primers. Some clones are missing from TCRdb's copy, which holds only in-frame ones; the method was immunoSEQ multiplex PCR. Clone size and the V and J calls come from that table; the DNA yielded D and trimming. The sample lists fewer than 350,000 clones; 85% were seen once. The record originates from a study of blood T cell repertoires in COVID-19. Study-wide background: PBMCs, B-cell-depleted T cells, or T cells were the source of the cDNA or gDNA that made up the material.

This CDR3 comprises 16 residues. Germline V CDR1 and CDR2: MNHEY, SMNVEV (reference sequence). Trimming cost V 7 bases and J 5 bases; bases outside gene matches: 13. Participants came from some 26 US areas, aged about 18 to 89 years. Sequenced input: PBMCs or T cells enriched from blood (not recorded which). This chain links TRBV27 with TRBJ2-7, with 11 bases that match TRBD1. The source of this sequence is a woman younger than 45 who had been exposed to COVID-19. Here the CDR3 reads CASKSYLDRGPHEQYF. The CDR3 nucleotides read TGTGCCAGCAAATCTTATCTGGACAGGGGGCCTCACGAGCAGTACTTC.